Listed below are T cell receptor beta chains from one sample, sequenced in a study of cytomegalovirus exposure and HLA in healthy donors. Repertoires were generated with immunoSEQ multiplex PCR, while TCRdb's copy carries only in-frame clones and drops some. The table lists roughly 110,000 clones, roughly 82% of them singletons. The sample comprised PBMCs. The receptors were gathered from a male donor in good health and CMV-seronegative. CDR3s leave out the opening cysteine and the closing phenylalanine or tryptophan. The order of the fields is clone size, J gene, V gene, CDR3 protein. Not every row has a clone size; where given, it reads once, few, many or a size class.

clone size: .; J gene: TRBJ2-7; V gene: TRBV7-6; CDR3 protein: ASSLVTSGGPYEQY
clone size: .; J gene: TRBJ1-5; V gene: TRBV4-2; CDR3 protein: ASSSRQGLNQPQH
clone size: .; J gene: TRBJ2-3; V gene: TRBV30; CDR3 protein: AWSVQLAGADTQY
clone size: .; J gene: TRBJ2-7; V gene: TRBV18; CDR3 protein: ASSPPRTGDSSYEQY
clone size: .; J gene: TRBJ1-6; V gene: TRBV5-1; CDR3 protein: ASSLIGTVDSPLH
clone size: .; J gene: TRBJ2-1; V gene: TRBV29-1; CDR3 protein: SVEDVGSSGVYNEQF
clone size: .; J gene: TRBJ1-2; V gene: TRBV13; CDR3 protein: ASSLDRNYGYT
clone size: .; J gene: TRBJ2-7; V gene: TRBV19; CDR3 protein: ASRASSYEQY
clone size: .; J gene: TRBJ2-3; V gene: TRBV7-9; CDR3 protein: ASSWGRDDTDTQY
clone size: few; J gene: TRBJ1-1; V gene: TRBV29-1; CDR3 protein: SVDAGRENTEAF
clone size: .; J gene: TRBJ2-5; V gene: TRBV18; CDR3 protein: ASSPQQETQY
clone size: .; J gene: TRBJ2-7; V gene: TRBV5-4; CDR3 protein: ASSLDRALDAYEQY
clone size: .; J gene: TRBJ2-7; V gene: TRBV27; CDR3 protein: ASSRRPGSSYEQY
clone size: .; J gene: TRBJ1-2; V gene: TRBV27; CDR3 protein: ASSFRGNYGYT